The clone carrying this T cell receptor (beta chain) was seen repeatedly, ten times or more. This sample was taken from a study of CD8 T cells in ankylosing spondylitis. Germline CDR1 and CDR2: SGHTA and FQGTGA. CDR3 length: 18 residues. V lost 5 bases and J lost 6; bases outside the gene matches: 14. Each CDR3 protein gets one entry after TCRdb re-called the 5' RACE reads with MiXCR. The sample yields 130,000 or so distinct CDR3 sequences, about 6.5% seen once. The chain is built from TRBV7-3 and TRBJ2-1, with 12 bases aligning to TRBD2. This sequence was found in a male donor with ankylosing spondylitis or in good health (not recorded which). The material sequenced was blood, either unsorted or a sorted T cell fraction (not recorded which). CDR3 nucleotide sequence: TGTGCCAGCAGCCTAATCCCCCCCCGACTAGCGGGAGCCAATGAGCAGTTCTTC. The encoded protein is CASSLIPPRLAGANEQFF.